Following are 2 T cell receptor beta chains from one sample sequenced in a study of shared clonotypes between healthy human individuals. Clones were read by immunoSEQ multiplex PCR, and TCRdb kept only the in-frame ones, dropping some. The data show roughly 1 million clones, around 78% seen once. Sequenced input: memory CD4+ T cells from PBMCs. As to subset: CD45RA-negative fraction. These TCRs come from a young man in good health. Some clones in this sample may be carry-over from other donors' samples.

The chain combines TRBV5-6 with TRBJ1-1; D unresolved. The CDR3 is 13 amino acids. CDR1 SGHDT and CDR2 YYEEEE come from the germline V gene. V lost 4 bases and J 7 bases, leaving 14 bases between the germline ends. In DNA, the CDR3 is TGTGCCAGCAGCCTGGCGGGAGTGATTGAAGCTTTCTTT. It yields the protein CASSLAGVIEAFF.

Concerning this clone: Within the sample, other DNA sequences also encode this same CDR3. The CDR3 here is CASSYGGEYGYTF. CDR3 sequence (DNA): TGTGCCAGCAGTTACGGAGGCGAGTATGGCTACACCTTC. The genes are TRBV6-6 and TRBJ1-2; D unclear. CDR3 length: 13 residues. Per germline, CDR1 MNHNY and CDR2 SVGAGI (reference sequence). Trimming stripped 2 bases from V and 5 bases from J, with 9 bases between.